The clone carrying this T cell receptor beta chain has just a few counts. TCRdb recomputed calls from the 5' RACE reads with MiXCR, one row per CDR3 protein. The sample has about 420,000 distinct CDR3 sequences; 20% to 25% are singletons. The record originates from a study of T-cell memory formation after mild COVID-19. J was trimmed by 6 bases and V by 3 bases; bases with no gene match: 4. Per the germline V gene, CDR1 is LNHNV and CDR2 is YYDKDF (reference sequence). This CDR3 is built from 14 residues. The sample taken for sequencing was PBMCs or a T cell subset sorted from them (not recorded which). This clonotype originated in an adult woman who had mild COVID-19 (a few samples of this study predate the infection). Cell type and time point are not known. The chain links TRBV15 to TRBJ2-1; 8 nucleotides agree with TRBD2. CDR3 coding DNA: TGTGCCACCAGCAGCGGGGGGGCCGTCAATGAGCAGTTCTTC. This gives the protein CATSSGGAVNEQFF.